This T cell receptor (beta chain) is drawn from a study of a mutant IDH1 vaccine in newly diagnosed glioma. Indicated time point: week 35, safety follow-up. Mutant IDH1 20-mer peptide, at 300 ug, made up each vaccine dose, with topical imiquimod. The method was immunoSEQ multiplex PCR; TCRdb's version includes in-frame clones alone and lacks a portion of them. The sample carries more than 40,000 clones, 88% recorded once. On this clone: Its antigen is undetermined.

CDR1 is LGHNA and CDR2 is YSLEER in the germline V gene. Trimming cost V 3 bases and J 4 bases, with 12 bases left between them. The CDR3 is made up of 14 amino acids. The sequences come from PBMCs, collected from a glioma patient whose treatment included an IDH1 peptide vaccine. The chain is built from TRBV4-3 and TRBJ1-2, with D hard to call. The receptor was isolated from a woman between 35 and 50 years old with glioma. CDR3 DNA: TGCGCCAGCAGCCACGGAGTCGAGGGCTATGGCTACACCTTC. This translates into CASSHGVEGYGYTF.